This TCR beta chain was sequenced for a study of HIV-infected patients and healthy controls. TCRdb re-analysed the 5' RACE reads in MiXCR, keeping a single row per CDR3 protein. The sample includes over 55,000 distinct CDR3 sequences, about a sixth of them seen just once. Deletions cut 5 bases from V and 3 bases from J, with 4 bases between. Per the germline V gene, CDR1 is DFQATT and CDR2 is SNEGSKA (reference sequence). This CDR3 has 10 residues. The J gene is TRBJ2-5, the V gene TRBV20-1, with D unresolved. Sequenced: CD4+ T cells from blood. The receptor was derived from a human donor in good health. The CDR3 sequence is CSAPEETQYF. In DNA form, the CDR3 reads TGCAGTGCTCCTGAAGAGACCCAGTACTTC.